The clone carrying this T cell receptor beta chain was counted a single time. The data are from a study of shared clonotypes between healthy human individuals. Germline loops: CDR1 SGDLS, CDR2 YYNGEE. The CDR3 has 15 amino acids. With V trimmed by 3 bases and J by 2 bases, 4 bases remained unmatched. Data came from immunoSEQ multiplex PCR; TCRdb stores just in-frame clones and leaves some out. The data show about 520,000 clones, over 70% seen once. Donors, healthy HIV-negative adults, lacked recent acute infections or vaccinations. Sequencing used PBMCs. The origin of this receptor is a middle-aged woman in good health. Some clones in this sample may be carry-over from other donors' samples. The V call is TRBV9, the J call TRBJ2-2; 7 nucleotides match TRBD2. The CDR3 coding sequence is TGTGCCAGCAGCGGGCTAGCGGATAACACCGGGGAGCTGTTTTTT. It codes for CASSGLADNTGELFF.